This T cell receptor beta chain originates from a study of shared clonotypes between healthy human individuals. Assay used: immunoSEQ multiplex PCR; TCRdb lists only in-frame clones, some missing. The sample records about 2.3 million clones, less than 95% being singletons. The ends lost 3 bases at V and 3 bases at J; junction bases unmatched: 7. Germline values: CDR1 SEHNR, CDR2 FQNEAQ (reference sequence). The CDR3 consists of 15 residues. The specimen was naive CD4+ T cells from PBMCs. Indicated subset: CD45RA+ positively selected. The genes are TRBV7-9 and TRBJ2-7; 8 bases are a match to TRBD1. The sequence came from a man between 18 and 35 years old in good health. Some clones in this sample may be carry-over from other donors' samples. This CDR3 reads CASSFRTGRDYEQYF. DNA of the CDR3: TGTGCCAGCAGCTTTAGGACAGGGCGCGACTACGAGCAGTACTTC.